Shown below are 15 T cell receptor beta chains from a single sample sequenced in a study of T-cell reconstitution after alpha-beta-depleted transplantation in children. Preparing the TCRbeta library involved the use of unique molecular identifiers. TCRdb analysed the PCR reads with MiXCR anew, one entry per CDR3 protein. The sample carries about 190,000 distinct CDR3 sequences, about 6.4% recorded once. The sample was PBMCs from the stem cell graft donor, taken from the stem cell graft. All receptors come from a human donor who donated a stem cell graft to a child with Wiskott-Aldrich syndrome.

In DNA, the CDR3 is TGTGCCAGCTCACCACAGGGCAGCGGACTCGAGCAGTACTTC. This translates into CASSPQGSGLEQYF. The chain couples TRBV18 to TRBJ2-7; D possibly corresponds to TRBD2 (5 bases). V was shortened by 1 base and J by 6 bases, with 13 bases between the two germline ends. Germline V gene data show CDR1 as KGHSH and CDR2 as LQKENI. This CDR3 comprises 14 residues.

This clonotype was recorded at least ten times. The rearrangement joins TRBV20-1 to TRBJ1-1, with 7 positions matching TRBD1. CDR3 size: 15 residues. With 3 bases clipped from V and 7 bases from J, the junction kept 14 bases outside the gene matches. Germline V gene lookup returns CDR1 DFQATT and CDR2 SNEGSKA (reference sequence). The CDR3 nucleotides are TGCAGTGCTAGCGGAGGGGGCGCTAAATTCGATGAAGCTTTCTTT. It specifies CSASGGGAKFDEAFF.

This clonotype was seen repeatedly, ten times or more. The CDR3 nucleotides are TGTGCCTGTGGGACAGGGGGATTGTCCGCCTACAATGAGCAGTTCTTC. Protein product: CACGTGGLSAYNEQFF. The J gene is TRBJ2-1, the V gene TRBV6-5; TRBD1 matches at 11 bases. V trimming: 11 bases; J trimming: 2 bases; junction bases outside the gene matches: 11. There are 16 residues in the CDR3. Germline V gene data show CDR1 as MNHEY and CDR2 as SVGAGI.

The gene calls are TRBV2 and TRBJ2-1; a possible D gene is TRBD1 (5 bases). The CDR3 totals 14 residues. V lost 7 bases to trimming and J lost 5 bases, with 15 bases between them. Germline V gene data show CDR1 as SNHLY and CDR2 as FYNNEI. The CDR3 sequence is CASKGNRRNNEQFF. The CDR3 DNA is TGTGCCAGCAAGGGAAACAGGAGAAACAATGAGCAGTTCTTC.

In its sample, this clonotype was seen a few times. The chain links TRBV18 to TRBJ2-7; D unclear. Trimming removed 3 bases at V and 2 bases at J, with 8 bases between. CDR3 length: 13 residues. Germline V gene sequence: CDR1 KGHSH, CDR2 LQKENI. The chain's CDR3 is CASSPSPPYEQYF. The CDR3 DNA is TGTGCCAGCTCACCCTCCCCCCCCTACGAGCAGTACTTC.

The table lists this clonotype with many counts. The rearrangement links TRBV5-1 to TRBJ2-2, with D tentatively TRBD1 (6 bases). The ends were cut back, 0 bases at V and 6 bases at J, with 12 bases in the middle. CDR3 size: 15 residues. CDR1 SGHRS and CDR2 YFSETQ come from the germline V gene. CDR3 bases: TGCGCCAGCAGCTTGGTAGACGGACAGCCCGGGGAGCTGTTTTTT. Its protein product is CASSLVDGQPGELFF.

This clonotype has at least ten counts. The CDR3 is CATSMTGNYGYTF. The CDR3 coding sequence is TGTGCCACCAGTATGACAGGGAACTATGGCTACACCTTC. This rearrangement joins TRBV24-1 to TRBJ1-2, with 7 bases matching TRBD1. Germline-derived CDR1 and CDR2 are KGHDR and SFDVKD. The CDR3 length is 13 residues. The junction had 2 bases not matched to a gene; V was cut back by 6 bases and J by 2 bases.

This clonotype was picked up many times. As DNA, the CDR3 is TGTGCCAGCAGTTTATTTCAGGGGACAATCTACGAGCAGTACTTC. Residues: CASSLFQGTIYEQYF. The chain uses TRBV12-3 or TRBV12-4 and TRBJ2-7, with a tentative D call TRBD1 (6 bases). The CDR3 has 15 residues. Trimming removed 2 bases from V and 3 bases from J, with 14 bases in between.

This clonotype has a count of ten or more. This rearrangement joins TRBV24-1 to TRBJ2-7; D gene ambiguous. In germline, CDR1 is KGHDR, CDR2 SFDVKD. The CDR3 sequence is 14 residues long. V was shortened by 2 bases and J by 1 base, with 8 bases between the two germline ends. CDR3: CATSDSGRSYEQYF. The CDR3 bases are TGTGCCACCAGTGATTCGGGCAGGTCCTACGAGCAGTACTTC.

The table lists this clonotype with many counts. V gene TRBV27 combines with J gene TRBJ2-3; 10 nucleotides match TRBD2. Germline V lookup: CDR1 MNHEY, CDR2 SMNVEV (reference sequence). V shed 5 bases and J 3 bases; nucleotides not matched to a gene: 5. There are 15 residues in the CDR3. CDR3: CASSQSGRATDTQYF. The CDR3 coding sequence is TGTGCCAGCAGTCAAAGCGGGAGGGCTACAGATACGCAGTATTTT.

Comments on this clonotype: One base away lies a much larger clone, so this may be a sequencing read error. This sequence joins TRBV6-6 and TRBJ2-1; D is unclear. V shed 8 bases and J shed 7 bases, with 6 bases lying between them. This CDR3 spans 10 amino acids. Germline loops: CDR1 MNHNY, CDR2 SVGAGI (reference sequence). The DNA of the CDR3 is TGTGCCAGCGGGGATAATGAGCAGTTCTTC. It specifies CASGDNEQFF.

This clonotype occurred many times. CDR3: CSARDWTSGGFTDTQYF. CDR3 nucleotides: TGCAGTGCTAGAGATTGGACTAGCGGGGGATTCACAGATACGCAGTATTTT. This chain links TRBV20-1 with TRBJ2-3, with TRBD2 matching over 13 bases. CDR1 and CDR2 from the germline V gene are DFQATT and SNEGSKA (reference sequence). CDR3 length: 17 residues. The J segment lost 2 bases and the V segment lost 0 bases, leaving 5 bases of the junction unmatched.

This clonotype was found a few times. The chain is built from TRBV2 and TRBJ2-7, with a possible D match to TRBD1 (8 bases). This CDR3 has 13 amino acids. Trimming left V 9 bases short and J 2 bases short, with 14 bases between. Germline CDR1 and CDR2: SNHLY and FYNNEI. CDR3 in amino acids: CARAGQATYEQYF. The CDR3, as DNA: TGTGCCAGAGCGGGACAGGCGACCTACGAGCAGTACTTC. The full variable domain, rest sourced from reference TRBV2 and TRBJ2-7, is EPEVTQTPSHQVTQMGQEVILRCVPISNHLYFYWYRQILGQKVEFLVSFYNNEISEKSEIFDDQFSVERPDGSNFTLKIRSTKLEDSAMYFCARAGQATYEQYFGPGTRLTVT.

This clonotype came up many times. The V gene is TRBV11-2, the J gene TRBJ2-3, with 11 bases matching TRBD2. The CDR3 consists of 18 residues. Germline lookup yields CDR1 SGHAT and CDR2 FQNNGV. J lost 2 bases, V lost 3 bases, and 10 bases had no gene match. The DNA of the CDR3 is TGTGCCAGCAGCTTCGGATCCACTAGCGGGAGTTTCACAGATACGCAGTATTTT. Protein: CASSFGSTSGSFTDTQYF.

This clonotype was counted at least ten times. This chain connects TRBV2 to TRBJ2-7, with 8 positions matching TRBD2. The CDR3 consists of 17 residues. CDR1 and CDR2 from the germline V gene are SNHLY and FYNNEI. J gave up 2 bases and V 3 bases, and 12 bases lay outside the gene matches. The CDR3 reads CASSDSGLAGRAYEQYF. The DNA for the CDR3 is TGTGCCAGCAGTGACTCAGGGCTAGCGGGCCGTGCCTACGAGCAGTACTTC.